Detailed here is one T cell receptor (beta chain). The sample is drawn from a study of shared clonotypes between healthy human individuals. Only in-frame clones appear in the TCRdb table, and some are missing; sequencing was by immunoSEQ multiplex PCR. Of a few hundred thousand clones in the sample, 70% to 80% were seen once. The TCR was taken from a middle-aged woman in good health. Some clones in this sample may be carry-over from other donors' samples. Sequencing was performed on PBMCs.

The CDR3 DNA reads as TGTGCCAGCAGTGAAGTGGCTGATTATCAGCCCCAGCATTTT. This codes for CASSEVADYQPQHF. The rearrangement uses TRBV2 and TRBJ1-5; unclear D gene. The CDR3 has 14 residues. Trimming removed 1 base at V and 5 bases at J, with 9 bases between. Germline CDR1 reads SNHLY; CDR2 reads FYNNEI.